This T cell receptor (beta chain) was obtained from a study of OX40 agonist ivuxolimab in advanced cancers. J gave up 1 base and V 3 bases, and 14 bases lay outside the gene matches. The CDR3 spans 19 residues. The V gene's germline CDR1 is PRHDT and CDR2 FYEKMQ (reference sequence). Clones were read by immunoSEQ multiplex PCR, and TCRdb kept only the in-frame ones, dropping some. The data contain tens of thousands of clones, approximately 81% of them singletons. Here the sequenced sample was CD4+ or CD8+ T cells sorted from blood, taken in a trial of the OX40 agonist ivuxolimab. The origin of this receptor is an adult with an advanced solid tumor such as melanoma, head and neck, liver or kidney cancer. The J gene is TRBJ2-3, the V gene TRBV13, with TRBD1 identical over 9 bases. The CDR3 sequence: CASSFLGTGKLFGTDTQYF. The CDR3 region has the DNA TGTGCCAGCAGCTTCCTCGGGACAGGGAAACTATTCGGCACAGATACGCAGTATTTT.